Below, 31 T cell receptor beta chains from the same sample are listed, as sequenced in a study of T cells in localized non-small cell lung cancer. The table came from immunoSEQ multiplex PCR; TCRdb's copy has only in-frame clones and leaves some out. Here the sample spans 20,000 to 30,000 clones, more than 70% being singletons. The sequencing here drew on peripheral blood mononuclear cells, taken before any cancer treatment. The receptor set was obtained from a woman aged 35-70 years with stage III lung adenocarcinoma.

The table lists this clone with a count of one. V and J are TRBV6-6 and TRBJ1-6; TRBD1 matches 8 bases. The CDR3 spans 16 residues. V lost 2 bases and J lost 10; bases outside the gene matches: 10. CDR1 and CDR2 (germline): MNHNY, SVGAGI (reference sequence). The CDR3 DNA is TGTGCCAGCAGTTACACCGGACAGGGCCCGGGGTCACCCCTCCACTTT. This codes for CASSYTGQGPGSPLHF.

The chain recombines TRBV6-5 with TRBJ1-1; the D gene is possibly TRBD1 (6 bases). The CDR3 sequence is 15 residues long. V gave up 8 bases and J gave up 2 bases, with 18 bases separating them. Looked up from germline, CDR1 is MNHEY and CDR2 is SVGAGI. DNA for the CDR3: TGTGCCAGCCTACCGGGGGCTCAGCGAAACACTGAAGCTTTCTTT. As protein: CASLPGAQRNTEAFF.

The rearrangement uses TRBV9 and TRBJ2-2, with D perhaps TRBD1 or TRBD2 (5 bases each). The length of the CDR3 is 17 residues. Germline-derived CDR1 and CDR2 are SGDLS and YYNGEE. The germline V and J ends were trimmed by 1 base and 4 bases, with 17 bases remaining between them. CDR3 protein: CASSVTPGTMSTGELFF. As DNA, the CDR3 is TGTGCCAGCAGCGTAACCCCCGGGACGATGAGCACCGGGGAGCTGTTTTTT.

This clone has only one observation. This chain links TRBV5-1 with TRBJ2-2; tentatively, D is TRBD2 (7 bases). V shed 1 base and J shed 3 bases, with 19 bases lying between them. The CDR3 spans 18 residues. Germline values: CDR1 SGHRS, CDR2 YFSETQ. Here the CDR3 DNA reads TGCGCCAGCAGCTTGAACCGCTGGCGGGGGCCTGACACCGGGGAGCTGTTTTTT. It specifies CASSLNRWRGPDTGELFF. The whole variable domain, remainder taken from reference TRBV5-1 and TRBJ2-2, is KAGVTQTPRYLIKTRGQQVTLSCSPISGHRSVSWYQQTPGQGLQFLFEYFSETQRNKGNFPGRFSGRQFSNSRSEMNVSTLELGDSALYLCASSLNRWRGPDTGELFFGEGSRLTVL.

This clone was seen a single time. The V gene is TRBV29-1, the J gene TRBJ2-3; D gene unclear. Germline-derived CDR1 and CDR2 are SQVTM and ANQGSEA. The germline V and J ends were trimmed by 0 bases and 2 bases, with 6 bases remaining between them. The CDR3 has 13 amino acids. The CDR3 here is CSVEDWATDTQYF. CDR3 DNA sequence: TGCAGCGTTGAAGATTGGGCCACAGATACGCAGTATTTT.

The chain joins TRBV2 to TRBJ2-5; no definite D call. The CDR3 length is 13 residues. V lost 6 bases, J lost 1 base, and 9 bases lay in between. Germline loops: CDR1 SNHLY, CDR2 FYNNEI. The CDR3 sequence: CASSPDGQETQYF. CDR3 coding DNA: TGTGCCAGCAGCCCGGACGGCCAAGAGACCCAGTACTTC.

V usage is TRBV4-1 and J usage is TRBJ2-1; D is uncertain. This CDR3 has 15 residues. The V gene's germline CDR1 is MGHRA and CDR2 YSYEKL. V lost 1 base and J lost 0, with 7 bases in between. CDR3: CASSQGEYSYNEQFF. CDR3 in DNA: TGCGCCAGCAGCCAAGGCGAATACTCCTACAATGAGCAGTTCTTC.

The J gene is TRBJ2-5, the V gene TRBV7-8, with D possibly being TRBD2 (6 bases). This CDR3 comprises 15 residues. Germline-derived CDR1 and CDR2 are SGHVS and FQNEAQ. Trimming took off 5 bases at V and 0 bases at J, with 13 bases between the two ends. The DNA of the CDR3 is TGTGCCAGCAGCAGGGGACTGCAGAACCAAGAGACCCAGTACTTC. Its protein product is CASSRGLQNQETQYF.

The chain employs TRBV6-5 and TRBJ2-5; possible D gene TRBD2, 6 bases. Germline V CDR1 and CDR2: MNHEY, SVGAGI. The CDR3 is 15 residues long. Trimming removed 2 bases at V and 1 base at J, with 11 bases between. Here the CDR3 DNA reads TGTGCCAGCAGTTACGTAGCGGCCCCCCAAGAGACCCAGTACTTC. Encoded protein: CASSYVAAPQETQYF.

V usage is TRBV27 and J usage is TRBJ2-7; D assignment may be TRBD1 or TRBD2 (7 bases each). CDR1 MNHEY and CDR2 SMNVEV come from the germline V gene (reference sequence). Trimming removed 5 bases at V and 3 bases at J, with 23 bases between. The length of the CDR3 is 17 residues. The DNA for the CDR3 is TGTGCCAGCAGTCCCGCAGGGAGGGACAGAGGAAGCTACGAGCAGTACTTC. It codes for CASSPAGRDRGSYEQYF.

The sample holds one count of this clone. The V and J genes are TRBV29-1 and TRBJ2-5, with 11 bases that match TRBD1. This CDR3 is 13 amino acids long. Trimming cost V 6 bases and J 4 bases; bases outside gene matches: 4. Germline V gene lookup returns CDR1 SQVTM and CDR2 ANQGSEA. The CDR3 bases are TGCAGCGTCCGGGACAGGGGGGCAGAGACCCAGTACTTC. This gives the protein CSVRDRGAETQYF.

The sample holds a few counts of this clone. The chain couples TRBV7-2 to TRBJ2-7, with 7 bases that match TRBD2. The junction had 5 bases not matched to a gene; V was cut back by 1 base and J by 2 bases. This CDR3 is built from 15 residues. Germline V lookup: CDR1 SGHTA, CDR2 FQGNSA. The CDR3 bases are TGTGCCAGCAGCTTAGGTGCCGGGACTACCTACGAGCAGTACTTC. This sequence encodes CASSLGAGTTYEQYF.

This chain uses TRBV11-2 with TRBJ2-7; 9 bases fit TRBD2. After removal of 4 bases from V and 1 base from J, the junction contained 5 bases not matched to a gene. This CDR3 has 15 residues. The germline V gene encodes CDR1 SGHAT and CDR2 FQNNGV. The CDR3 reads CASSWALAGSYEQYF. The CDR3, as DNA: TGTGCCAGCAGCTGGGCGCTAGCGGGGTCCTACGAGCAGTACTTC.

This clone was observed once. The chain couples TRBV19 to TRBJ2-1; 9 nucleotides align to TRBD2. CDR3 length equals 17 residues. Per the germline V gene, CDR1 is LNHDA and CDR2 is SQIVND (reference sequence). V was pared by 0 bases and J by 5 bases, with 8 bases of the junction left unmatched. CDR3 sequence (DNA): TGTGCCAGTAGTATAGATGGGAGCGGGAGGATCCACAATGAGCAGTTCTTC. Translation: CASSIDGSGRIHNEQFF.

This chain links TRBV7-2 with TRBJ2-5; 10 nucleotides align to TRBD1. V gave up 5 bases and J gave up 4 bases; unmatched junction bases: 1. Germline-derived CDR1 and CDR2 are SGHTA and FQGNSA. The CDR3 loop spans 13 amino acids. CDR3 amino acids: CASSGDRGETQYF. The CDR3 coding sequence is TGTGCCAGCAGCGGGGACAGGGGAGAGACCCAGTACTTC.

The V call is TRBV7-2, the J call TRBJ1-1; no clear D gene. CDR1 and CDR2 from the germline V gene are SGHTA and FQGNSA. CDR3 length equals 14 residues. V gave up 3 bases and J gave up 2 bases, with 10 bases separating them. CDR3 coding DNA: TGTGCCAGCAGCTTGACTGACCGAAACACTGAAGCTTTCTTT. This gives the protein CASSLTDRNTEAFF.

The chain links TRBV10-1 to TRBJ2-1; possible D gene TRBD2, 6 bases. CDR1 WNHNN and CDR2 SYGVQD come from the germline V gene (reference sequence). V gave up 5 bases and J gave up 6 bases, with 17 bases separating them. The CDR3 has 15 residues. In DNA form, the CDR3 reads TGCGCCAGCAGTCCCGGGACTCGGGGACGCAATGAGCAGTTCTTC. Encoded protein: CASSPGTRGRNEQFF.

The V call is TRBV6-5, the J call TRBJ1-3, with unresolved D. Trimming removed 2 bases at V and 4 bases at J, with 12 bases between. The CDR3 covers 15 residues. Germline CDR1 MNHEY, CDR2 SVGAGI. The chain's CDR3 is CASSYLKSGGNTIYF. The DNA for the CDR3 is TGTGCCAGCAGTTACCTTAAAAGTGGGGGAAACACCATATATTTT.

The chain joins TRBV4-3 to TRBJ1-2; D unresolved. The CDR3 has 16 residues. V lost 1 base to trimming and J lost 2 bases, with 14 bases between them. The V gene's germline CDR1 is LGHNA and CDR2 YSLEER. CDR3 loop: CASSQGGVSANYGYTF. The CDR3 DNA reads TGCGCCAGCAGCCAAGGGGGAGTCAGCGCGAACTATGGCTACACCTTC.

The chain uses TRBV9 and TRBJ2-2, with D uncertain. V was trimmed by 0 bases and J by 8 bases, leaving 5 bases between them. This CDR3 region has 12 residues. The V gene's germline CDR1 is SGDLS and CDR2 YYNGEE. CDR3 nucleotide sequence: TGTGCCAGCAGCGTAGTACTGGGGGAGCTGTTTTTT. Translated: CASSVVLGELFF.

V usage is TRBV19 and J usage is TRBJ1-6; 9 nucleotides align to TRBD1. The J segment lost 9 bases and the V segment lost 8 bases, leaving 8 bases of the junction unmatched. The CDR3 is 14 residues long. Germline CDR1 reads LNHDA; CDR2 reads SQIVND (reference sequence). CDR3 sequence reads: CASRPRDRVSPLHF. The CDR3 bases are TGTGCCAGTCGCCCCCGGGACAGGGTTTCACCCCTCCACTTT.

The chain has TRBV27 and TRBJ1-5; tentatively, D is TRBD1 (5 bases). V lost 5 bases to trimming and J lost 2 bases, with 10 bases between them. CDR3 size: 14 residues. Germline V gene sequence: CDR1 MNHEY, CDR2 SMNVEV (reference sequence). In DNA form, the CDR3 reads TGTGCCAGCAGTCTCAGAGGGGGCAATCAGCCCCAGCATTTT. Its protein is CASSLRGGNQPQHF.

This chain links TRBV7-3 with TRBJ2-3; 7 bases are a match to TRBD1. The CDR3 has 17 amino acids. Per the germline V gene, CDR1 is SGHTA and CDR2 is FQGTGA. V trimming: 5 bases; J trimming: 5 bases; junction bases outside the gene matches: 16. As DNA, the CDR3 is TGTGCCAGCAGCCGACATATAACAGGGGACGGTGGAGATACGCAGTATTTT. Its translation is CASSRHITGDGGDTQYF.

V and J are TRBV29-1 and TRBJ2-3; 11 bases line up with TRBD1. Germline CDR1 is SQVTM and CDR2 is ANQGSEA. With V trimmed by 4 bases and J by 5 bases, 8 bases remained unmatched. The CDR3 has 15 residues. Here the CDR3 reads CSVGGGQGARDTQYF. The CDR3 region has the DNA TGCAGCGTTGGGGGCGGACAGGGGGCAAGAGATACGCAGTATTTT.

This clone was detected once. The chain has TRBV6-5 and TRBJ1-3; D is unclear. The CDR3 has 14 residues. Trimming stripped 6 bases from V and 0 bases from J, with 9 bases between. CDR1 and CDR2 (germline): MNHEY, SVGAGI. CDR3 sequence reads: CASSRESSGNTIYF. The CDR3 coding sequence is TGTGCCAGCAGCAGAGAGAGCTCTGGAAACACCATATATTTT.

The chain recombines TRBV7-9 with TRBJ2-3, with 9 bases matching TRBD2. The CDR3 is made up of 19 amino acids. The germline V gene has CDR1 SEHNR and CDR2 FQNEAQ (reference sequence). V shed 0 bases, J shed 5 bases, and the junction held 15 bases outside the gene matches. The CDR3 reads CASSLASLAGSKIGDTQYF. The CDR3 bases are TGTGCCAGCAGCTTAGCAAGTCTAGCGGGGTCCAAGATCGGAGATACGCAGTATTTT.

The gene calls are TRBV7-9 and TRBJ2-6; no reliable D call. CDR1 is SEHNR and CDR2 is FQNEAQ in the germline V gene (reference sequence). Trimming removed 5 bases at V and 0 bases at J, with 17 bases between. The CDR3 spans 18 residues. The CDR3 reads CASSPASGVVSGANVLTF. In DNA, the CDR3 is TGTGCCAGCAGCCCAGCCAGTGGGGTAGTCTCTGGGGCCAACGTCCTGACTTTC.

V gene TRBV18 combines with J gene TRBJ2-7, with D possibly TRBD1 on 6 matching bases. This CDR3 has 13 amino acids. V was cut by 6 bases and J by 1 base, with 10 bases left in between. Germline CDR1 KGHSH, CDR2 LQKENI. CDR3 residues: CASSGTPSYEQYF. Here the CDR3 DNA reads TGTGCCAGCTCTGGGACACCTTCCTACGAGCAGTACTTC.

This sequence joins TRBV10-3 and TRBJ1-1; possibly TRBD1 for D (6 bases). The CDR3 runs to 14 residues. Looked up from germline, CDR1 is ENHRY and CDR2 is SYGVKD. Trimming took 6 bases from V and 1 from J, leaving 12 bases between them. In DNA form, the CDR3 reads TGTGCCATCAGACAACGACAGGAGAACACTGAAGCTTTCTTT. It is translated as CAIRQRQENTEAFF.

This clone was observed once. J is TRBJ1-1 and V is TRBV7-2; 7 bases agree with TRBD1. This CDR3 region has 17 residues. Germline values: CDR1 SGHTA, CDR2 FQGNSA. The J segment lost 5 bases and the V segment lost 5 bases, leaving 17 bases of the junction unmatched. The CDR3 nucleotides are TGTGCCAGCAGCCCAGGGGGTTTGCGTGGCAGGGGGACTGAAGCTTTCTTT. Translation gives CASSPGGLRGRGTEAFF.

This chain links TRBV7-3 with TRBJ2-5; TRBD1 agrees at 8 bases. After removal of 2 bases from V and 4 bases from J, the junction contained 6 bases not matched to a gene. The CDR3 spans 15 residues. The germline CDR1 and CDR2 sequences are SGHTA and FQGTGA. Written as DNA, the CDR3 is TGTGCCAGCAGCTTAGGGGCAGGGGGCTCAGAGACCCAGTACTTC. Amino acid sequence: CASSLGAGGSETQYF.